Included here is one T cell receptor (beta chain) sequence, with context. The antigen this receptor binds is unknown. Qualities for individual bases were not recorded, and no much larger clone is one base off. The sample originates from a study of blood T cell repertoires in COVID-19 (dated by TCRdb to 2019 to 2021). Regarding the study in general: Samples from collaborators originated in the United States, Italy and Spain and spanned both the acute and convalescent phases of COVID-19. Where HLA class I and class II types were available, the types were taken from metadata supplied by the sample provider, not from assay-based typing. The samples were drawn from the first 160 participants of the ongoing ImmuneRACE study and from 950 to 1,500 subjects provided by 6 global collaborators. The prospective study material was composed of cDNA or gDNA derived from T cells, B-cell-depleted T cells, or PBMCs. The repertoires were made available in a free public database intended to serve as a resource for research on the immune response to SARS-CoV-2. The dataset comprised deeply sampled blood TCRbeta repertoires from subjects exposed to, actively infected with, or recovered from COVID-19. The sample metadata nearly always contained a de-identified subject ID, COVID-19 status, age in years and sex. Paper-wide results and their limitations: The amount of clinical and demographic metadata varied by source and participant and was provided uncurated.

The immunoSEQ Assay, a bias-controlled multiplex PCR, was used to amplify TCRbeta CDR3 regions from genomic DNA. The original methods were these. The number of nucleated cells in each sample was estimated from the amplification of reference gene primers within the assay. To quantify the absolute abundance of each unique TCRbeta CDR3 rearrangement, sequence reads were collapsed and filtered. Productive Simpson clonality was computed per sample as the square root of Simpson's diversity index over productive rearrangements. Sourced from immuneACCESS, this table was stored by TCRdb with only in-frame sequences that have V and J called. A share of the clones is absent; for the studies checked, an unresolved V gene accounts for under half, and the remainder has no known explanation. V, J and clone size are taken as reported in that table, and D and trimming were inferred from the DNA itself. This sample gives about 240,000 clones in total; nearly 90% of them show up just once. The ten largest clones take up 0.7% to 0.85% of the sample.

Collaborating institutions collected whole blood in K2EDTA tubes following their own protocols. For TCRbeta analysis, collaborator samples were shipped as frozen whole blood, as isolated PBMCs, or as DNA extracted from either sample type. This sequence was found in a woman aged 25 to 45 with acute or convalescent COVID-19. Sequencing was performed on peripheral blood.

The CDR3 is CATSDLGQGAHNEQFF. The nucleotide sequence reads as follows: TGTGCCACCAGTGATTTGGGGCAGGGGGCGCACAATGAGCAGTTCTTC. The chain is made from TRBV24-1 and TRBJ2-1, with TRBD1 matching 8 junction bases. As encoded in the germline V gene, CDR1 is KGHDR while CDR2 is SFDVKD. The CDR3 holds 16 amino acids from the cysteine to the phenylalanine. Kept here is only the CDR3 DNA, which spans 48 bases and is read in frame from base 1. Trimming takes 0 bases off V and 5 bases off J; junction bases not matched to a gene: 5.